Given below is one T cell receptor (beta chain) in context. Its antigen remains unidentified. 60 Vbeta and 13 Jbeta primers were used in PCR. Clones were read by immunoSEQ multiplex PCR, and TCRdb kept only the in-frame ones, dropping some. The sample has roughly 77,000 clones; the top ten hold about 4.6%. V was shortened by 3 bases and J by 6 bases, with 8 bases between the two germline ends. The CDR3 covers 11 residues. CDR1 and CDR2 (germline): DFQATT, SNEGSKA (reference sequence). This record comes from a study of cytomegalovirus exposure and HLA in healthy donors. Study-wide points: When the data were analyzed later, several of the most significant clusters appeared to be linked to common viral pathogens. Among TCR beta chains, those listed as cytomegalovirus-associated numbered about 160. The authors later found most CMV-associated TCR beta chains appeared HLA-restricted.

The chain uses TRBV20-1 and TRBJ1-2; tentatively, D is TRBD1 (5 bases). This TCR was sampled from a man between 25 and 39 years old in good health and CMV-seronegative. Sequenced input: PBMCs. The CDR3: CSARGPDGYTF. The CDR3 coding sequence is TGCAGTGCTAGGGGGCCGGATGGCTACACCTTC.